The rows below give T cell receptor beta chains drawn from one sample of a study of cytomegalovirus exposure and HLA in healthy donors. Measured with immunoSEQ multiplex PCR; TCRdb has only the in-frame clones, and not every one. The sample shows 100,000 to 150,000 clones, around 68% of them seen only once. The specimen was PBMCs. These receptors were taken from a man aged 40-55 years in good health and CMV-seropositive. CDR3s include the opening cysteine and the closing phenylalanine or tryptophan. Clone size appears in some rows only: once, few, many, or a class for an expanded clone.

abundance,v_gene,CDR3aa
NA,TRBV5-6,CASSSRDRVLYSNQPQHF
NA,TRBV9,CASSVAVGGEAFF
NA,TRBV7-8,CASSPHRVGNEQFF
NA,TRBV19,CASRYEGTDTQYF
NA,TRBV29-1,CSVDASGIYNEQFF
few,TRBV29-1,CSVEDPASGSSYNEQFF
NA,TRBV5-6,CASSQDSGVDEQYF
NA,TRBV19,CASSIPGGPRIEQFF
once,TRBV6-5,CASRPGQDDEQYF
NA,TRBV27,CASSLVGGGNTIYF
NA,TRBV6-6,CASSYAGREGPEQYF
NA,TRBV2,CASIPGGRGAQETQYF
NA,TRBV30,CAWSPTGGRDIQYF
NA,TRBV5-5,CASSRLFRDRVIGNTEAFF
NA,TRBV18,CASSPEVSNTGELFF
few,TRBV7-9,CASSLDDGGAGGELFF
NA,TRBV6-1,CASSDQQGLGEKLFF
NA,TRBV9,CASTVGTQTYNEQFF
NA,TRBV27,CASSMRGHSSYEQYF
few,TRBV10-3,CAISPGTSVEKLFF
NA,TRBV11-3,CASSAGGLSSYEQYF
once,TRBV4-1,CASSQGQGAFYGYTF
once,TRBV11-3,CASSFRLEDEQYF
NA,TRBV7-8,CASSPRTSGIEQFF
NA,TRBV5-1,CASSVRLAGGTDTQYF
NA,TRBV7-8,CASSHAGRGRIPLAKNIQYF
NA,TRBV11-3,CASSLYSGSYEQYF
NA,TRBV4-2,CASSLIQGAEAFF
NA,TRBV4-1,CASSPSRGARGNTIYF
NA,TRBV6-1,CASSEGRDRRLYGYTF
NA,TRBV5-1,CASSLVTGGVGRGTEAFF
few,TRBV25-1,CASSPTGVSGNTIYF
NA,TRBV2,CASSELAGGHNEQFF
few,TRBV6-5,CASSYDEAGLGEQYF